Below are 27 T cell receptor beta chains sequenced from a single sample in a study of cytomegalovirus exposure and HLA in healthy donors. Primers: 60 Vbeta forward and 13 Jbeta reverse. Profiled with immunoSEQ multiplex PCR; TCRdb holds only in-frame clones, not every one. The table lists some 140,000 clones. The sequencing input was PBMCs. The receptor set was obtained from a woman aged 55-69 years in good health and CMV-seronegative.

The CDR3 DNA sequence: TGTGCCAGCAGTGTAACTAGCGGGAGTCCTTGGTACTTC. It is translated as CASSVTSGSPWYF. The gene calls are TRBV25-1 and TRBJ2-5, with TRBD2 matching 11 bases. After removal of 4 bases from V and 13 bases from J, the junction contained 8 bases not matched to a gene. Germline lookup yields CDR1 MGHDK and CDR2 SYGVNS. The CDR3 consists of 13 residues.

This chain connects TRBV2 to TRBJ1-2; TRBD1 matches 10 bases. The ends lost 8 bases at V and 2 bases at J; junction bases unmatched: 2. This CDR3 contains 13 residues. Germline V gene lookup returns CDR1 SNHLY and CDR2 FYNNEI. CDR3 sequence (DNA): TGTGCCAGCCTGGGACAGGGGAACTATGGCTACACCTTC. Protein product: CASLGQGNYGYTF.

The genes are TRBV6-5 and TRBJ2-1, with unresolved D. Germline V gives CDR1 MNHEY, CDR2 SVGAGI. The CDR3 totals 15 residues. The ends were cut back, 2 bases at V and 3 bases at J, with 11 bases in the middle. In DNA form, the CDR3 reads TGTGCCAGCAGTTACGCTCTCCACAGCTACAATGAGCAGTTCTTC. Amino acid sequence: CASSYALHSYNEQFF.

The rearrangement joins TRBV14 to TRBJ2-7, with TRBD1 matching 8 bases. CDR1 is SGHDN and CDR2 is FVKESK in the germline V gene. J gave up 7 bases and V 2 bases, and 4 bases lay outside the gene matches. The CDR3 totals 13 residues. CDR3 DNA: TGTGCCAGCAGCCAACAGGGGGCGCAAGAGCAGTACTTC. Its translation is CASSQQGAQEQYF.

The chain uses TRBV11-2 and TRBJ1-3, with TRBD1 as a possible D gene (5 bases). CDR1 is SGHAT, CDR2 FQNNGV, per germline. V lost 4 bases and J 0 bases, leaving 16 bases between the germline ends. CDR3 length: 17 amino acids. Here the CDR3 reads CASSSPPGQSSGNTIYF. For the CDR3, the DNA is TGTGCCAGCAGCTCCCCGCCCGGACAAAGCTCTGGAAACACCATATATTTT.

The rearrangement links TRBV10-3 to TRBJ2-7; TRBD2 aligns across 9 bases. Germline V gene data show CDR1 as ENHRY and CDR2 as SYGVKD. J lost 6 bases, V lost 2 bases, and 8 bases had no gene match. This CDR3 region has 15 residues. The CDR3: CAISEAISGGSEQYF. The DNA for the CDR3 is TGTGCCATCAGTGAGGCAATTAGCGGGGGTTCCGAGCAGTACTTC.

The chain uses TRBV18 and TRBJ1-4; D remains ambiguous. Per the germline V gene, CDR1 is KGHSH and CDR2 is LQKENI. Trimming left V 1 base short and J 3 bases short, with 6 bases between. This CDR3 spans 14 amino acids. CDR3 amino acids: CASSPRAPNEKLFF. The CDR3 DNA reads as TGTGCCAGCTCACCACGGGCGCCTAATGAAAAACTGTTTTTT.

The chain has TRBV9 and TRBJ1-4, with 9 positions matching TRBD1. CDR3 length: 14 residues. The germline gives CDR1 SGDLS, CDR2 YYNGEE. J was trimmed by 10 bases and V by 4 bases; bases with no gene match: 8. The CDR3, as DNA: TGTGCCAGCAGCCAGGGACAGGGAGAGGGAAAACTGTTTTTT. This codes for CASSQGQGEGKLFF. The full variable domain, completed using reference TRBV9 and TRBJ1-4, is DSGVTQTPKHLITATGQRVTLRCSPRSGDLSVYWYQQSLDQGLQFLIQYYNGEERAKGNILERFSAQQFPDLHSELNLSSLELGDSALYFCASSQGQGEGKLFFGSGTQLSVL.

V and J are TRBV28 and TRBJ1-2, with D maybe TRBD1 (5 bases). Trimming left V 7 bases short and J 8 bases short, with 14 bases between. Per the germline V gene, CDR1 is MDHEN and CDR2 is SYDVKM. The CDR3 is 12 residues long. The CDR3 loop is CASTPEGRGYTF. The CDR3 DNA is TGTGCCAGCACTCCGGAGGGGCGGGGCTACACCTTC.

The chain uses TRBV15 and TRBJ1-4; D is unresolved. CDR1 is LNHNV and CDR2 is YYDKDF in the germline V gene (reference sequence). The CDR3 runs to 13 residues. Trimming took 0 bases from V and 8 from J, leaving 7 bases between them. CDR3 bases: TGTGCCACCAGCAGAGACAGGTACGAAAAACTGTTTTTT. This codes for CATSRDRYEKLFF.

V gene TRBV10-3 combines with J gene TRBJ2-2; 8 nucleotides agree with TRBD2. The ends lost 10 bases at V and 0 bases at J; junction bases unmatched: 13. Germline V gene sequence: CDR1 ENHRY, CDR2 SYGVKD. The CDR3 loop spans 17 amino acids. The CDR3 nucleotides read TGTGCCACCAAGGATGGCGGGGGGCTGGCGAACACCGGGGAGCTGTTTTTT. This encodes CATKDGGGLANTGELFF.

The chain employs TRBV30 and TRBJ2-7, with 9 bases aligning to TRBD2. Germline CDR1 and CDR2: GTSNPN and SVGIG (reference sequence). J gave up 3 bases and V 1 base, and 4 bases lay outside the gene matches. The CDR3 length is 14 residues. CDR3 in amino acids: CAWSGTSVGYEQYF. The CDR3 DNA reads as TGTGCCTGGAGTGGGACTAGCGTTGGCTACGAGCAGTACTTC. The whole variable domain, filled in from reference TRBV30 and TRBJ2-7, reads SQTIHQWPATLVQPVGSPLSLECTVEGTSNPNLYWYRQAAGRGLQLLFYSVGIGQISSEVPQNLSASRPQDRQFILSSKKLLLSDSGFYLCAWSGTSVGYEQYFGPGTRLTVT.

The rearrangement links TRBV5-1 to TRBJ1-1; tentatively, D is TRBD1 (6 bases). Trimming left V 3 bases short and J 1 base short, with 10 bases between. CDR1 SGHRS and CDR2 YFSETQ come from the germline V gene. The CDR3 consists of 14 residues. The CDR3 coding sequence is TGCGCCAGCAGCTCTGCGGGGGCGAACACTGAAGCTTTCTTT. It is translated as CASSSAGANTEAFF.

The genes are TRBV2 and TRBJ1-6; TRBD1 is a possible D gene (5 bases). The CDR3 sequence is 14 residues long. The V gene lost 6 bases and the J gene lost 7 bases, with 13 bases spanning the gap. Germline V lookup: CDR1 SNHLY, CDR2 FYNNEI. The CDR3 reads CASSGRTRNSPLHF. The CDR3 DNA reads as TGTGCCAGCAGCGGGAGGACAAGGAATTCACCCCTCCACTTT.

The rearrangement links TRBV18 to TRBJ1-5, with TRBD1 identical over 9 bases. There are 15 residues in the CDR3. V shed 4 bases, J shed 0 bases, and the junction held 1 base outside the gene matches. Germline-derived CDR1 and CDR2 are KGHSH and LQKENI. Written as DNA, the CDR3 is TGTGCCAGCTCACAACAGGGGGCTAGCAATCAGCCCCAGCATTTT. It encodes CASSQQGASNQPQHF.

The J gene is TRBJ2-4, the V gene TRBV7-9; no firm D call. CDR1 SEHNR and CDR2 FQNEAQ come from the germline V gene (reference sequence). V was clipped by 1 base and J by 11 bases, with 12 bases between them. The length of the CDR3 is 13 residues. The CDR3 loop is CASSLDGVSVQYF. The CDR3 coding sequence is TGTGCCAGCAGCTTAGATGGAGTCAGCGTTCAGTACTTC.

The chain has TRBV9 and TRBJ2-5, with D tentatively TRBD2 (6 bases). With 2 bases removed from V and 5 bases from J, the gap between germline ends came to 10 bases. CDR3 length equals 13 residues. Germline CDR1 and CDR2: SGDLS and YYNGEE. This CDR3 reads CASSVAGRETQYF. For the CDR3, the DNA is TGTGCCAGCAGCGTTGCGGGAAGGGAGACCCAGTACTTC.

This chain links TRBV5-4 with TRBJ2-3; TRBD2 agrees at 9 bases. With V trimmed by 6 bases and J by 2 bases, 7 bases remained unmatched. Germline CDR1 SGHNT, CDR2 YYREEE (reference sequence). The CDR3 runs to 15 residues. The CDR3 bases are TGTGCCAGCACCCCGGGACTAGCTATCACAGATACGCAGTATTTT. Protein: CASTPGLAITDTQYF.

This chain links TRBV5-1 with TRBJ1-3, with D possibly being TRBD1 (5 bases). V was cut by 0 bases and J by 8 bases, with 12 bases left in between. CDR1 is SGHRS and CDR2 is YFSETQ in the germline V gene. The CDR3 covers 14 residues. CDR3 residues: CASSLGQGWDTIYF. In DNA form, the CDR3 reads TGCGCCAGCAGCTTGGGTCAGGGTTGGGACACCATATATTTT.

The chain has TRBV27 and TRBJ2-7; TRBD2 aligns across 7 bases. CDR1 is MNHEY, CDR2 SMNVEV, per germline (reference sequence). V lost 6 bases to trimming and J lost 5 bases; unmatched junction nucleotides: 16. CDR3 length equals 16 residues. The CDR3 region has the DNA TGTGCCAGCAGGAAGATTAGCGGGTCATTCTTCCACGAGCAGTACTTC. Protein sequence: CASRKISGSFFHEQYF.

This chain links TRBV11-3 with TRBJ2-1, with 9 bases aligning to TRBD2. This CDR3 comprises 15 residues. CDR1 is SGHNT and CDR2 is YENEEA in the germline V gene. V shed 1 base, J shed 9 bases, and the junction held 7 bases outside the gene matches. In DNA, the CDR3 is TGTGCCAGCAGCTTAGGGGTTAGCGGGGGAGGTGAGCAGTTCTTC. Translation: CASSLGVSGGGEQFF.

V usage is TRBV15 and J usage is TRBJ2-7; the match to TRBD2 covers 7 bases. Germline CDR1 is LNHNV and CDR2 is YYDKDF (reference sequence). J gave up 0 bases and V 4 bases, and 9 bases lay outside the gene matches. CDR3 size: 16 residues. The DNA of the CDR3 is TGTGCCACCAGCAAAAGCCGGGGGGAAAGCTCCTACGAGCAGTACTTC. It is translated as CATSKSRGESSYEQYF. Full variable domain (missing parts from reference TRBV15 and TRBJ2-7): DAMVIQNPRYQVTQFGKPVTLSCSQTLNHNVMYWYQQKSSQAPKLLFHYYDKDFNNEADTPDNFQSRRPNTSFCFLDIRSPGLGDTAMYLCATSKSRGESSYEQYFGPGTRLTVT.

The chain has TRBV30 and TRBJ2-4; D unresolved. Germline V gene data show CDR1 as GTSNPN and CDR2 as SVGIG (reference sequence). V was clipped by 4 bases and J by 0 bases, with 7 bases between them. The CDR3 is made up of 13 amino acids. CDR3 amino acids: CAWTSGAKNIQYF. CDR3 bases: TGTGCCTGGACTTCAGGAGCCAAAAACATTCAGTACTTC.

The chain employs TRBV9 and TRBJ1-3; D call uncertain. This CDR3 region has 14 residues. The germline V gene has CDR1 SGDLS and CDR2 YYNGEE. Trimming cost V 3 bases and J 0 bases, with 7 bases left between them. The CDR3 coding sequence is TGTGCCAGCAGCGACGAGAGCTCTGGAAACACCATATATTTT. Translated, it gives CASSDESSGNTIYF.

The chain combines TRBV28 with TRBJ1-5; D is possibly TRBD1 (6 bases). V lost 10 bases, J lost 4 bases, and 14 bases lay in between. The CDR3 has 13 residues. In germline, CDR1 is MDHEN, CDR2 SYDVKM. CDR3 sequence (DNA): TGTGCCACTACTCGGGGGGCTAATCAGCCCCAGCATTTT. This encodes CATTRGANQPQHF.

The J gene is TRBJ1-5, the V gene TRBV28, with 8 positions matching TRBD1. CDR1 is MDHEN, CDR2 SYDVKM, per germline. V dropped 2 bases and J dropped 6; count of bases not matched to a gene: 3. The CDR3 is 14 amino acids. The CDR3 DNA follows: TGTGCCAGCAGTTTAGGACAGGGATTTCAGCCCCAGCATTTT. Translating gives CASSLGQGFQPQHF.

V is TRBV28 and J is TRBJ2-5; 9 bases match TRBD1. Trimming removed 4 bases from V and 3 bases from J; junction bases left unmatched: 6. This CDR3 has 15 amino acids. The germline CDR1 and CDR2 sequences are MDHEN and SYDVKM. The CDR3 here is CASSSPGTGKETQYF. The CDR3, as DNA: TGTGCCAGCAGTTCACCCGGGACAGGGAAAGAGACCCAGTACTTC.